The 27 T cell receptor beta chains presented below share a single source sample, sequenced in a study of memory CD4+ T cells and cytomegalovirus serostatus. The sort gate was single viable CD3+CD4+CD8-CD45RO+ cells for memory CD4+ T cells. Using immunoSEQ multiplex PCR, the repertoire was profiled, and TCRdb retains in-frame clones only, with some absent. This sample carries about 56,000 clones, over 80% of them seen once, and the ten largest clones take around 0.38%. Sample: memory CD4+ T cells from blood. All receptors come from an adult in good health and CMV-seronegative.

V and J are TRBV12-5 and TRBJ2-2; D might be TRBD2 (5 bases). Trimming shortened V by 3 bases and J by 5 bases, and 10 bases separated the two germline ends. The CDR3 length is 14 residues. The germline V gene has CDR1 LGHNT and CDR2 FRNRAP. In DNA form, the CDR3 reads TGTGCTAGTGGTTTTGTTGGGGAGACCGGGGAGCTGTTTTTT. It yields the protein CASGFVGETGELFF. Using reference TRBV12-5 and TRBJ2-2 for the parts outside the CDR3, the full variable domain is DARVTQTPRHKVTEMGQEVTMRCQPILGHNTVFWYRQTMMQGLELLAYFRNRAPLDDSGMPKDRFSAEMPDATLATLKIQPSEPRDSAVYFCASGFVGETGELFFGEGSRLTVL.

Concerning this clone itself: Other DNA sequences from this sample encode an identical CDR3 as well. The CDR3 protein is CASCGGSLGETQYF. CDR3 nucleotides: TGTGCCAGCTGCGGGGGGTCATTGGGAGAGACCCAGTACTTC. This chain links TRBV28 with TRBJ2-5; 8 bases line up with TRBD2. The CDR3 runs to 14 residues. After removal of 8 bases from V and 4 bases from J, the junction contained 9 bases not matched to a gene. Per germline, CDR1 MDHEN and CDR2 SYDVKM.

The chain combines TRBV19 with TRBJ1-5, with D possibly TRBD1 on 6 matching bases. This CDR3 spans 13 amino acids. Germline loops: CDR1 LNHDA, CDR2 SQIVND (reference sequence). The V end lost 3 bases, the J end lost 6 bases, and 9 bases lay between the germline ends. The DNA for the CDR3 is TGTGCCAGTAGTATGGCAGGGGCTCAGCCCCAGCATTTT. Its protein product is CASSMAGAQPQHF.

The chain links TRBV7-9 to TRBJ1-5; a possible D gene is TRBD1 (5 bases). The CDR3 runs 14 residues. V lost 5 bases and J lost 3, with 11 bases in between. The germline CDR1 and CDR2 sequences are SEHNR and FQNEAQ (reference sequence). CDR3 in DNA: TGTGCCAGCAGCCCCGGGGCCCCCAATCAGCCCCAGCATTTT. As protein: CASSPGAPNQPQHF.

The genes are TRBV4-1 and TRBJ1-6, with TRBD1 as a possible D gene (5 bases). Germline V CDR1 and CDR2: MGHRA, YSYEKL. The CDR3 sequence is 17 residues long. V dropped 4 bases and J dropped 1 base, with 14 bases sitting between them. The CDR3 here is CASSRLPGVSYNSPLHF. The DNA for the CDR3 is TGCGCCAGCAGCCGACTCCCGGGGGTGTCCTATAATTCACCCCTCCACTTT.

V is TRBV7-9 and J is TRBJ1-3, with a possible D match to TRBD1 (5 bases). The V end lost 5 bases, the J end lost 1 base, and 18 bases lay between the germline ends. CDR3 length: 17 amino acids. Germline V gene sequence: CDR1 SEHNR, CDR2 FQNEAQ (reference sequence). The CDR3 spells CASSPSWRGRSGNTIYF. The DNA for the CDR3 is TGTGCCAGCAGCCCATCATGGAGGGGCCGATCTGGAAACACCATATATTTT.

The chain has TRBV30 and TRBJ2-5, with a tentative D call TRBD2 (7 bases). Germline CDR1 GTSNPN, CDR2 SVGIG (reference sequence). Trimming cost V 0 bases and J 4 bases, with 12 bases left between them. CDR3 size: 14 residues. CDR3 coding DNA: TGTGCCTGGAGTGTACTGGGGGGGCGAGAGACCCAGTACTTC. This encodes CAWSVLGGRETQYF.

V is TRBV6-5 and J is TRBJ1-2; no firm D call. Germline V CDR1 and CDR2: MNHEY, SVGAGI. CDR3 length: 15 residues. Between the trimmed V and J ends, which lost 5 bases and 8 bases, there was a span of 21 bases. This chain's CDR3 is CASSPEVGGGGGYTF. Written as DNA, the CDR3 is TGTGCCAGCAGTCCTGAGGTCGGCGGAGGAGGGGGCTACACCTTC.

This CDR3 reads CASSLYTSGGPDTQYF. The CDR3 DNA reads as TGTGCCAGCAGTTTATATACTAGCGGGGGGCCAGATACGCAGTATTTT. The chain joins TRBV27 to TRBJ2-3; 12 bases are shared with TRBD2. Germline CDR1 MNHEY, CDR2 SMNVEV (reference sequence). The CDR3 runs 16 residues. V was pared by 1 base and J by 4 bases, with 3 bases of the junction left unmatched.

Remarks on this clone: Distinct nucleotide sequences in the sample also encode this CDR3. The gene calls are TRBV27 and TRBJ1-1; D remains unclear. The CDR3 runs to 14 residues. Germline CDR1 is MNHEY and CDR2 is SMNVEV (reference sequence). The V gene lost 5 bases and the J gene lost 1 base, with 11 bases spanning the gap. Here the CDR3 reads CASSPRSQNTEAFF. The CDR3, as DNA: TGTGCCAGCAGTCCTAGGTCACAGAACACTGAAGCTTTCTTT.

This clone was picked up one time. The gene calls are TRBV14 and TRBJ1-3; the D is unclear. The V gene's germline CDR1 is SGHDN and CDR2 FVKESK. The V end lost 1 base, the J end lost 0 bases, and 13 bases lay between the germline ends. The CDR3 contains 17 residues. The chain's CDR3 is CASSQGGRQLSGNTIYF. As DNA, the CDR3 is TGTGCCAGCAGCCAAGGAGGGAGGCAACTCTCTGGAAACACCATATATTTT. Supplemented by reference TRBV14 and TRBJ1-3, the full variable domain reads EAGVTQFPSHSVIEKGQTVTLRCDPISGHDNLYWYRRVMGKEIKFLLHFVKESKQDESGMPNNRFLAERTGGTYSTLKVQPAELEDSGVYFCASSQGGRQLSGNTIYFGEGSWLTVV.

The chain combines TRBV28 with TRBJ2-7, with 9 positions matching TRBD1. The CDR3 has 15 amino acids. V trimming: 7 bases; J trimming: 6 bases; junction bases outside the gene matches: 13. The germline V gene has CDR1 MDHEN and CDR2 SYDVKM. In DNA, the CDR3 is TGTGCCAGCACCACTTGGGGGACAGGGACCCCCGAGCAGTACTTC. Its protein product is CASTTWGTGTPEQYF. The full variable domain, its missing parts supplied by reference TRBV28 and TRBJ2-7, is DVKVTQSSRYLVKRTGEKVFLECVQDMDHENMFWYRQDPGLGLRLIYFSYDVKMKEKGDIPEGYSVSREKKERFSLILESASTNQTSMYLCASTTWGTGTPEQYFGPGTRLTVT.

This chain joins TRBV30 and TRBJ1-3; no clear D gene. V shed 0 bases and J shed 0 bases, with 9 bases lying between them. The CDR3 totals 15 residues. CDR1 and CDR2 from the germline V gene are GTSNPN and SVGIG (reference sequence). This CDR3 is CAWSVYGSSGNTIYF. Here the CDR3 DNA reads TGTGCCTGGAGTGTATACGGGAGCTCTGGAAACACCATATATTTT.

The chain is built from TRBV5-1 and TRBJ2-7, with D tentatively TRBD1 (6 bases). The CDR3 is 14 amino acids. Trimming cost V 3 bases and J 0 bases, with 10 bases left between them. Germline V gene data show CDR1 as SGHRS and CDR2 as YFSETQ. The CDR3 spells CASSSTGSSYEQYF. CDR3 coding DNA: TGCGCCAGCAGCTCTACAGGGAGCTCCTACGAGCAGTACTTC.

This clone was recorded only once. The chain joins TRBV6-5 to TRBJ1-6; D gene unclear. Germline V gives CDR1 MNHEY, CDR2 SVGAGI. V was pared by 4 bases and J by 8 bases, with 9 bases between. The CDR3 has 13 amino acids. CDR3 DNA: TGTGCCAGCAGTTCTCGGACGGATTCACCCCTCCACTTT. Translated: CASSSRTDSPLHF.

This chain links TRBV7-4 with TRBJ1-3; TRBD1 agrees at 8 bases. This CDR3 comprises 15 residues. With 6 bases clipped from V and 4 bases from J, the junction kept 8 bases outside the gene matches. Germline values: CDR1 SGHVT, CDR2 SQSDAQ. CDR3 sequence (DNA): TGTGCCAGCAGTCCGGACAGGGTGTGCGGAAACACCATATATTTT. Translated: CASSPDRVCGNTIYF.

In DNA form, the CDR3 reads TGTGCCAGCAGTGAATCTGGGGTTTTTCTCTCCTACGAGCAGTACTTC. This encodes CASSESGVFLSYEQYF. The chain has TRBV2 and TRBJ2-7, with D hard to call. This CDR3 comprises 16 residues. Germline V gene sequence: CDR1 SNHLY, CDR2 FYNNEI. With 2 bases removed from V and 0 bases from J, the gap between germline ends came to 14 bases.

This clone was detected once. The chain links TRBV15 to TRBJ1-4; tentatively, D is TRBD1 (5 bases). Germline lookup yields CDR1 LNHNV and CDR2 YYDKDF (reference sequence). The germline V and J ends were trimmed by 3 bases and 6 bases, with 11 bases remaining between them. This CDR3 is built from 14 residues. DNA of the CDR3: TGTGCCACCAGCAGGGGGGGGAACGATGAAAAACTGTTTTTT. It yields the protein CATSRGGNDEKLFF.

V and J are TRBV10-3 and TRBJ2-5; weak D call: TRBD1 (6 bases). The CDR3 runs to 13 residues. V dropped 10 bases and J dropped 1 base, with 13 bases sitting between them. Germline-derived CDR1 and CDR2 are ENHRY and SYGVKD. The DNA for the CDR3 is TGTGCCACCCTCTCGGACAGCCAAGAGACCCAGTACTTC. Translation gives CATLSDSQETQYF.

CDR3 sequence reads: CASSPTQGNNQPQHF. CDR3 DNA sequence: TGTGCCAGCTCACCAACCCAGGGAAACAATCAGCCCCAGCATTTT. The genes are TRBV18 and TRBJ1-5; the D gene is possibly TRBD1 (5 bases). This CDR3 is 15 amino acids long. Germline V gene lookup returns CDR1 KGHSH and CDR2 LQKENI. V shed 2 bases and J shed 3 bases, with 11 bases lying between them. The variable domain in full, completed from reference TRBV18 and TRBJ1-5, reads NAGVMQNPRHLVRRRGQEARLRCSPMKGHSHVYWYRQLPEEGLKFMVYLQKENIIDESGMPKERFSAEFPKEGPSILRIQQVVRGDSAAYFCASSPTQGNNQPQHFGDGTRLSIL.

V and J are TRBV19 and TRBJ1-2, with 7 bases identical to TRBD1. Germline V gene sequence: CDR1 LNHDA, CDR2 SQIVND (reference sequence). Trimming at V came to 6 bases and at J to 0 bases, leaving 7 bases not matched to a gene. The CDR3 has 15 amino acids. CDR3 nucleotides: TGTGCCAGTAGCCCGACTGGGACAGCTAACTATGGCTACACCTTC. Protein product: CASSPTGTANYGYTF.

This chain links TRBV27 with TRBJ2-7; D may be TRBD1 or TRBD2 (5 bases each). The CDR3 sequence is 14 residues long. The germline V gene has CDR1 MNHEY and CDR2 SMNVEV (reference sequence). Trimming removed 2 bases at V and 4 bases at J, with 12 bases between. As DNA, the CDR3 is TGTGCCAGCAGTTTAAGGGGCAGGGAGTACGAGCAGTACTTC. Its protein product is CASSLRGREYEQYF.

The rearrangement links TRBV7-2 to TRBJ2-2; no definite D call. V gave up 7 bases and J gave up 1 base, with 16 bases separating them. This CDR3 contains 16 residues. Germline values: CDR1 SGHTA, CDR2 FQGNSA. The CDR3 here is CASNRRNPGNTGELFF. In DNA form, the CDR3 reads TGTGCCAGCAACCGAAGGAATCCAGGGAACACCGGGGAGCTGTTTTTT.

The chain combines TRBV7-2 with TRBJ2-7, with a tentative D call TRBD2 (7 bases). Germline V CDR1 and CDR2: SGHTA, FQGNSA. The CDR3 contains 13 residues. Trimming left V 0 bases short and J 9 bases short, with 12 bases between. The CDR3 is CASSLAGGGGQYF. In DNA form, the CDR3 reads TGTGCCAGCAGCTTAGCTGGAGGGGGGGGGCAGTACTTC.

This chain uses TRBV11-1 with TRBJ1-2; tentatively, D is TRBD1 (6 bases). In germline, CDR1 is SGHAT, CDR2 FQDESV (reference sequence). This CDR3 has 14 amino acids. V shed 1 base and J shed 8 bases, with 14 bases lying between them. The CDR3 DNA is TGTGCCAGCAGCTTAGATCACAGGGTGGGCGGCTACACCTTC. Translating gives CASSLDHRVGGYTF.

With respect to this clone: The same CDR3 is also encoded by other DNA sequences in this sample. CDR3 protein: CASSGTGGEQYF. CDR3 bases: TGTGCCAGCAGCGGGACAGGGGGCGAGCAGTACTTC. The chain links TRBV2 to TRBJ2-7, with 11 bases fitting TRBD1. The germline gives CDR1 SNHLY, CDR2 FYNNEI. The CDR3 loop spans 12 amino acids. The V gene end was trimmed by 6 bases and the J gene end by 6 bases; junction bases not matched to a gene: 1.

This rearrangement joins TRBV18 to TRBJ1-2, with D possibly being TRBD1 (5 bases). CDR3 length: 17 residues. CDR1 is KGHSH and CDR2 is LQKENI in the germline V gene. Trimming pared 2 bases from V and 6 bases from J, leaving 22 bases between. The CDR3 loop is CASSPEPELGRGDGYTF. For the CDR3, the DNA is TGTGCCAGCTCACCAGAGCCGGAGTTAGGCCGAGGGGATGGCTACACCTTC.